The clone carrying this T cell receptor (beta chain) was recorded a few times. The CDR3 consists of 15 residues. V shed 5 bases, J shed 6 bases, and the junction held 10 bases outside the gene matches. Unique molecular identifiers were attached to individual cDNA molecules. TCRdb re-derived calls from the 5' RACE reads in MiXCR, one entry per CDR3 protein. The repertoire has about 110,000 distinct CDR3 sequences, roughly 13% of them found once; the top ten carry approximately 4%. This sample is drawn from a study of early T cells in non-severe SARS-CoV-2 infection. About the research overall: Chains stayed unpaired after sequencing of bulk RNA from unsorted whole blood.

The chain joins TRBV12-3 or TRBV12-4 to TRBJ2-1; TRBD1 matches at 7 bases. Specimen: whole blood, collected at baseline. The receptor's source is an adult who was a healthcare worker with PCR-confirmed SARS-CoV-2 infection or an uninfected control (not recorded which). This chain's CDR3 is CASSPHRGTGNEQFF. As DNA, the CDR3 is TGTGCCAGCAGTCCTCACAGGGGAACAGGCAATGAGCAGTTCTTC.